This TCR beta chain was recorded in a study of regulatory T cells in long-lasting Graves disease. This clonotype was seen more than once but under ten times. iRepertoire HTBI primers and Arm-PCR of CDR3 regions built TCR beta libraries. TCRdb re-analysed the multiplex PCR reads in MiXCR, keeping a single row per CDR3 protein. The sample lists about half a million distinct CDR3 sequences, around 13% occurring once. Time point indicated: newly diagnosed GD, antithyroid drugs for less than 3 months. PBMC-extracted RNA yielded the TCR library. The same data also contributed to another study, on T cells in Graves' hyperthyroidism and ophthalmopathy.

The TCR originated in a woman in her thirties with Graves disease. This specimen was peripheral blood mononuclear cells (PBMCs), taken at new diagnosis, from a patient treated with antithyroid drugs.

The CDR3 DNA is TGTGCCAGCAGCTTAGCAGCCACCCCTAACTATGGCTACACCTTC. Residues: CASSLAATPNYGYTF. This chain joins TRBV7-2 and TRBJ1-2, with D unresolved. This CDR3 has 15 residues. CDR1 and CDR2 (germline): SGHTA, FQGNSA. Trimming stripped 0 bases from V and 0 bases from J, with 8 bases between.